This paragraph covers one T cell receptor (beta chain) sequence. A quantity of about 0.45 to 1 ug RNA underwent reverse transcription using random hexamers. The amplification used immunoSEQ multiplex PCR on TCR beta CDR3; it spanned 54 Vbeta and 13 Jbeta. TCRdb processed the immunoSEQ multiplex PCR reads anew with MiXCR; each CDR3 protein has one entry. Of about 57,000 distinct CDR3 sequences in the sample, roughly 93% were seen once. TCR beta was sequenced from blood CD8+ and CD4+ T cells. TEMRA cells were FACS-enriched, with CD8+ and CD4+ T cells isolated negatively. This entry comes from a study of CD8 T cells in Susac syndrome. This TCR was recovered from a human donor with multiple sclerosis. Sequencing was done on a sample of CD8+ T cells from PBMCs.

CDR3 DNA sequence: TGTGCCAGCAGCGGATGGGCGGGGGTTAATGAGCAGTTCTTC. This translates into CASSGWAGVNEQFF. The V call is TRBV7-8, the J call TRBJ2-1; TRBD2 agrees at 7 bases. J gave up 7 bases and V 5 bases, and 8 bases lay outside the gene matches. The germline V gene encodes CDR1 SGHVS and CDR2 FQNEAQ. The CDR3 runs 14 residues.